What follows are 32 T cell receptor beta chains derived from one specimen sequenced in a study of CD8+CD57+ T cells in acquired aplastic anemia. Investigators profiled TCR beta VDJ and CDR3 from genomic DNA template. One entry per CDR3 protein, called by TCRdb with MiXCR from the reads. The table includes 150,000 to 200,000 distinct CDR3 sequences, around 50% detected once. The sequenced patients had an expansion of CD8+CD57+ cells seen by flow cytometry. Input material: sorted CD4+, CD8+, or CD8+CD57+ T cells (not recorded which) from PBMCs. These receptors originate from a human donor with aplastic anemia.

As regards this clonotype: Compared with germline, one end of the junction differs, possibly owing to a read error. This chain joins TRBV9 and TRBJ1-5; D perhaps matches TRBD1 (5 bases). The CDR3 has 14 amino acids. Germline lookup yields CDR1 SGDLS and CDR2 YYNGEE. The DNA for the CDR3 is TGTGACAGCAGCAACGCTCAGGGTCGGCAGCCCCAGCATTTT. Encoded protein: CDSSNAQGRQPQHF.

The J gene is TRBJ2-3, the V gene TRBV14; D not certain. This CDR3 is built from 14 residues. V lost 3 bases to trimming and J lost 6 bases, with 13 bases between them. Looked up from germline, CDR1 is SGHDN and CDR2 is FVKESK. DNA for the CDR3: TGTGCCAGCAGCCAGTATCGAGGATTTGATACGCAGTATTTT. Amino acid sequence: CASSQYRGFDTQYF.

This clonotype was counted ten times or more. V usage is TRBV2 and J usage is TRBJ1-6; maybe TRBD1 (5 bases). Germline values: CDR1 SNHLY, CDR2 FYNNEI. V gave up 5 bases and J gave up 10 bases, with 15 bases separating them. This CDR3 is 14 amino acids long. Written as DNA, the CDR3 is TGTGCCAGCAGTTCGGGGGACCGGGTCTCACCCCTCCACTTT. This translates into CASSSGDRVSPLHF. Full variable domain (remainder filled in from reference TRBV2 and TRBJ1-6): EPEVTQTPSHQVTQMGQEVILRCVPISNHLYFYWYRQILGQKVEFLVSFYNNEISEKSEIFDDQFSVERPDGSNFTLKIRSTKLEDSAMYFCASSSGDRVSPLHFGNGTRLTVT.

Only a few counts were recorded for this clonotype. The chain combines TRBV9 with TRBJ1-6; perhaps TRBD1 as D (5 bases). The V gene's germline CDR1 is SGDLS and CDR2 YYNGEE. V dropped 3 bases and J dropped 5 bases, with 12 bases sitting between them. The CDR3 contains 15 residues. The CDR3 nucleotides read TGTGCCAGCAGCGAAGGGGCGCGCAATAATTCACCCCTCCACTTT. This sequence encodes CASSEGARNNSPLHF.

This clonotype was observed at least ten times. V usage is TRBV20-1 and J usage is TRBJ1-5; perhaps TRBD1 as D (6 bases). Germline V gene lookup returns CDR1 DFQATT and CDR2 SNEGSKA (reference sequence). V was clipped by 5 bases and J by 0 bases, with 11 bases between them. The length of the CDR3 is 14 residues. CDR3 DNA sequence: TGCAGTGCTTCACAGGGTTATAGCAATCAGCCCCAGCATTTT. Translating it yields CSASQGYSNQPQHF.

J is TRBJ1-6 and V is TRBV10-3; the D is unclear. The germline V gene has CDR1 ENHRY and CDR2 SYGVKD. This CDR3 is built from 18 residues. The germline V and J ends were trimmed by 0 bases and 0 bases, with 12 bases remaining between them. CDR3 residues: CAISESSKVNSYNSPLHF. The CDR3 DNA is TGTGCCATCAGTGAGTCTTCTAAGGTTAACTCCTATAATTCACCCCTCCACTTT.

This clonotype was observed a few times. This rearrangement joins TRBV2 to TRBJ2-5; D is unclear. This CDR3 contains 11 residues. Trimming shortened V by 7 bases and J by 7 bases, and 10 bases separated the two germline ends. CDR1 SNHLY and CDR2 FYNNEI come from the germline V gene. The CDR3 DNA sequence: TGTGCCAGCACTGCGAAAGGGACCCAGTACTTC. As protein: CASTAKGTQYF.

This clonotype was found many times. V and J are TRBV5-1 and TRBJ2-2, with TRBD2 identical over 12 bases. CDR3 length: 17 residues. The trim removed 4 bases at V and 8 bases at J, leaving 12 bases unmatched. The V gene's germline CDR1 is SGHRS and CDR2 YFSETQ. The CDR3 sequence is CASSDPSSGGAAGELFF. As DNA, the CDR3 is TGCGCCAGCAGCGATCCCTCTAGCGGGGGGGCAGCTGGGGAGCTGTTTTTT.

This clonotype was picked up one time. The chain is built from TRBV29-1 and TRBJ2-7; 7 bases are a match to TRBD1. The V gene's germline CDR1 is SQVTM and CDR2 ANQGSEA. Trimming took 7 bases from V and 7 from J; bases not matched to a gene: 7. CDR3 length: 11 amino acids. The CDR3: CSETGRGEQYF. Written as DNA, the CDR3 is TGCAGCGAGACAGGGCGCGGGGAGCAGTACTTC.

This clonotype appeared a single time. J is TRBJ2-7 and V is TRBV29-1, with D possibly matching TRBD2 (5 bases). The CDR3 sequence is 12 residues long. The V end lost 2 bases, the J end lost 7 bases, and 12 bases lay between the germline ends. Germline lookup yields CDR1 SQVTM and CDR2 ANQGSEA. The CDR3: CSVEIREREQYF. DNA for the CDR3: TGCAGCGTTGAAATTAGGGAGAGGGAGCAGTACTTC.

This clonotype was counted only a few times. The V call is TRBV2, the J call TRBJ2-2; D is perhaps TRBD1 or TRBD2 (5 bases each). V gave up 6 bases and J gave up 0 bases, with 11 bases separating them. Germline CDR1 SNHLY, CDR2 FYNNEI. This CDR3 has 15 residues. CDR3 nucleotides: TGTGCCAGCAGCGGGACGGCCGCGAACACCGGGGAGCTGTTTTTT. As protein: CASSGTAANTGELFF.

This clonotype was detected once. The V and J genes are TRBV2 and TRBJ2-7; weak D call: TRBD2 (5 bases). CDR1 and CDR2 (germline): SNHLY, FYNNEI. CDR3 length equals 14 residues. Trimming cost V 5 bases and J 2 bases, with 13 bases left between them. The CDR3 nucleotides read TGTGCCAGCAGTCGAGCGGACTTAGCCTACGAGCAGTACTTC. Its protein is CASSRADLAYEQYF.

The CDR3 DNA reads as TGCAGTGCTAGCCGGACAGGGAACGAGCAGTACTTC. Its translation: CSASRTGNEQYF. This rearrangement joins TRBV20-1 to TRBJ2-7, with 8 nucleotides matching TRBD1. There are 12 residues in the CDR3. Germline CDR1 is DFQATT and CDR2 is SNEGSKA (reference sequence). J lost 5 bases, V lost 3 bases, and 3 bases had no gene match.

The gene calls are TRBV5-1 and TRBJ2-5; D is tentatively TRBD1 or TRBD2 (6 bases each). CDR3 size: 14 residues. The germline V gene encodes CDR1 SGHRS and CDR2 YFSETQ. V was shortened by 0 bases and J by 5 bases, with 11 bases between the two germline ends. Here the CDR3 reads CASSLAGGMETQYF. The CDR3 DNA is TGCGCCAGCAGCTTGGCCGGGGGCATGGAGACCCAGTACTTC.

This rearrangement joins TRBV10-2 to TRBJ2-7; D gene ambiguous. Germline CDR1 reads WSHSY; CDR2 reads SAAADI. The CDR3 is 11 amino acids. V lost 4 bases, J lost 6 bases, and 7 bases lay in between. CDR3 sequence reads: CASSATGEQYF. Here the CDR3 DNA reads TGCGCCAGCAGTGCGACGGGCGAGCAGTACTTC.

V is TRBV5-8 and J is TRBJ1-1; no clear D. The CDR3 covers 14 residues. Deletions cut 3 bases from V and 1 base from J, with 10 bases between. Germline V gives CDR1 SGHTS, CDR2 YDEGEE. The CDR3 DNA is TGTGCCAGCAGCTCCAACGGGAGGAACACTGAAGCTTTCTTT. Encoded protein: CASSSNGRNTEAFF.

The DNA for the CDR3 is TGCAGTGCTCAGGACAGGGGCGGCTACACCTTC. It translates to CSAQDRGGYTF. The chain has TRBV20-1 and TRBJ1-2, with 9 positions matching TRBD1. The CDR3 length is 11 residues. V trimming: 5 bases; J trimming: 8 bases; junction bases outside the gene matches: 3. The V gene's germline CDR1 is DFQATT and CDR2 SNEGSKA (reference sequence).

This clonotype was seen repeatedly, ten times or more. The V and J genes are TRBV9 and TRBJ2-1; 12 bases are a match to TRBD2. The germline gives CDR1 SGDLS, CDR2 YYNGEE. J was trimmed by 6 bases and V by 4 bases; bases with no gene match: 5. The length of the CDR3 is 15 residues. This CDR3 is CASSQTSGGRNEQFF. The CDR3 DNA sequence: TGTGCCAGCAGCCAGACTAGCGGGGGACGCAATGAGCAGTTCTTC. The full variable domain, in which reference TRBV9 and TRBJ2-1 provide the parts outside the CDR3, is DSGVTQTPKHLITATGQRVTLRCSPRSGDLSVYWYQQSLDQGLQFLIQYYNGEERAKGNILERFSAQQFPDLHSELNLSSLELGDSALYFCASSQTSGGRNEQFFGPGTRLTVL.

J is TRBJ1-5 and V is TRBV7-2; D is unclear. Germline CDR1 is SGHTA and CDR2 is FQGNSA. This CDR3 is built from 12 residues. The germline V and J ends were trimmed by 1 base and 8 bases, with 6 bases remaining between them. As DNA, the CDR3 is TGTGCCAGCAGCTTAGGGCGGGAGCCCCAGCATTTT. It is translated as CASSLGREPQHF.

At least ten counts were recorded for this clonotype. CDR3 sequence (DNA): TGTGCCAGCAGCTCCCTTGCTGGGTACTCCTACGAGCAGTACTTC. It translates to CASSSLAGYSYEQYF. The rearrangement uses TRBV11-2 and TRBJ2-7; D is unresolved. Trimming left V 4 bases short and J 0 bases short, with 13 bases between. This CDR3 region has 15 residues. Germline V gene sequence: CDR1 SGHAT, CDR2 FQNNGV.

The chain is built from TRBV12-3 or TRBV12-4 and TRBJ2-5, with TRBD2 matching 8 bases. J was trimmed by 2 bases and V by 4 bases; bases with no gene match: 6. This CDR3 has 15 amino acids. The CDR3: CASSSQLAAQETQYF. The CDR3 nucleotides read TGTGCCAGCAGTTCTCAACTAGCGGCTCAAGAGACCCAGTACTTC.

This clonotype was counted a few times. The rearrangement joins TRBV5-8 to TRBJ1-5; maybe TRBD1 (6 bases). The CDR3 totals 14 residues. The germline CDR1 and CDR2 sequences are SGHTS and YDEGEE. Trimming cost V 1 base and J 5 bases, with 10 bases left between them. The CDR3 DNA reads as TGTGCCAGCAGCTTGTTCGGGGGCCATCAGCCCCAGCATTTT. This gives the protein CASSLFGGHQPQHF.

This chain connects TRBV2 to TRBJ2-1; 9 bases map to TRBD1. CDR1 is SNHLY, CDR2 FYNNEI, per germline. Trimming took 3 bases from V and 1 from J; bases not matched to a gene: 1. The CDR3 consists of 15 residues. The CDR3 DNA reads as TGTGCCAGCAGTGAGACAGGGGGGTCCTACAATGAGCAGTTCTTC. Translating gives CASSETGGSYNEQFF.

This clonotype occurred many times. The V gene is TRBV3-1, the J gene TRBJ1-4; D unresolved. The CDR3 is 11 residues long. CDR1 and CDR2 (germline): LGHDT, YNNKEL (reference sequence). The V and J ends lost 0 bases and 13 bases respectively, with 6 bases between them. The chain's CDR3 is CASSQDGILFF. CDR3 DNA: TGTGCCAGCAGCCAAGACGGTATACTGTTTTTT.

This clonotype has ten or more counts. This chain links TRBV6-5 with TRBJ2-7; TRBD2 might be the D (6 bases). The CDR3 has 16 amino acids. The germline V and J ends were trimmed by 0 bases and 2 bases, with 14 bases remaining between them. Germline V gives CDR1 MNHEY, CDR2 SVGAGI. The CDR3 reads CASSYSPGVPTYEQYF. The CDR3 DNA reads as TGTGCCAGCAGTTACTCCCCGGGGGTGCCAACCTACGAGCAGTACTTC.

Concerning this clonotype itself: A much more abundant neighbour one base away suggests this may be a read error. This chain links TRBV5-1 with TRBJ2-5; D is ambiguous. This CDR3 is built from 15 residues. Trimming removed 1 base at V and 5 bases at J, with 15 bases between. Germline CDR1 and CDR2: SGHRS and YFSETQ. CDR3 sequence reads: CASSLLSSSAETQYF. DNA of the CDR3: TGCGCCAGCAGCTTGCTTAGCTCCTCCGCGGAGACCCAGTACTTC.

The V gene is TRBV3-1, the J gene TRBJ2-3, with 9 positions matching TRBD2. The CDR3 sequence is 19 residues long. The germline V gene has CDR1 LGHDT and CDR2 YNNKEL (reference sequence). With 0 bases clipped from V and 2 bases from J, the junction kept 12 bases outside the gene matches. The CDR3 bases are TGTGCCAGCAGCCAAGAGGTTCTTAGGACTAGCGACTACACAGATACGCAGTATTTT. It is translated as CASSQEVLRTSDYTDTQYF.

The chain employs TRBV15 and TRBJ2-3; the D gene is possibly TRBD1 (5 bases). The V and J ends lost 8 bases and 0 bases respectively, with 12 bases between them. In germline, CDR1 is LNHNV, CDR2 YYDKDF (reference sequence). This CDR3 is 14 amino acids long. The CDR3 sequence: CATQGWVSTDTQYF. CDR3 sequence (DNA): TGTGCCACCCAGGGTTGGGTTAGCACAGATACGCAGTATTTT.

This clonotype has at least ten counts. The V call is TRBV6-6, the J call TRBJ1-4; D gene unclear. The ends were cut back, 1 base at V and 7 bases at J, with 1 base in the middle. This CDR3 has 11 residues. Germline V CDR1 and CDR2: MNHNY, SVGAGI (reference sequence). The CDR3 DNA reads TGTGCCAGCAGTTACTTTGAAAAACTGTTTTTT. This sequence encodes CASSYFEKLFF.

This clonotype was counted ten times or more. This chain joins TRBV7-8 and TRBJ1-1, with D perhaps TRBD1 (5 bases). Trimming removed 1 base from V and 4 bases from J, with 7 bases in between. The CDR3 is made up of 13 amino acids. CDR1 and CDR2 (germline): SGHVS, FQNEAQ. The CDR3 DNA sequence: TGTGCCAGCAGCTTAGGGGGGAGCACTGAAGCTTTCTTT. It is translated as CASSLGGSTEAFF. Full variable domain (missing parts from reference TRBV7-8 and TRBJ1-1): GAGVSQSPRYKVAKRGQDVALRCDPISGHVSLFWYQQALGQGPEFLTYFQNEAQLDKSGLPSDRFFAERPEGSVSTLKIQRTQQEDSAVYLCASSLGGSTEAFFGQGTRLTVV.

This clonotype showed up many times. The CDR3: CASSLGGDYEQYF. In DNA, the CDR3 is TGTGCCAGCAGCTTGGGCGGGGACTACGAGCAGTACTTC. The V gene is TRBV5-4, the J gene TRBJ2-7, with a weak D call TRBD2 (6 bases). The V end lost 0 bases, the J end lost 3 bases, and 7 bases lay between the germline ends. This CDR3 has 13 amino acids. Germline V gene sequence: CDR1 SGHNT, CDR2 YYREEE (reference sequence).

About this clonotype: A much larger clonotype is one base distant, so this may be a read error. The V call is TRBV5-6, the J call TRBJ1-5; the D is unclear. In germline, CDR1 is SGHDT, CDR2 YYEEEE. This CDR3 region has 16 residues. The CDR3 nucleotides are TGTGCCGGCAGCTTGGCCGTGAGCTCCCACAATCAGCCCCAGCATTTT. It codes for CAGSLAVSSHNQPQHF. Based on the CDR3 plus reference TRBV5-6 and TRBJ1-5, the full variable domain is DAGVTQSPTHLIKTRGQQVTLRCSPKSGHDTVSWYQQALGQGPQFIFQYYEEEERQRGNFPDRFSGHQFPNYSSELNVNALLLGDSALYLCAGSLAVSSHNQPQHFGDGTRLSIL.